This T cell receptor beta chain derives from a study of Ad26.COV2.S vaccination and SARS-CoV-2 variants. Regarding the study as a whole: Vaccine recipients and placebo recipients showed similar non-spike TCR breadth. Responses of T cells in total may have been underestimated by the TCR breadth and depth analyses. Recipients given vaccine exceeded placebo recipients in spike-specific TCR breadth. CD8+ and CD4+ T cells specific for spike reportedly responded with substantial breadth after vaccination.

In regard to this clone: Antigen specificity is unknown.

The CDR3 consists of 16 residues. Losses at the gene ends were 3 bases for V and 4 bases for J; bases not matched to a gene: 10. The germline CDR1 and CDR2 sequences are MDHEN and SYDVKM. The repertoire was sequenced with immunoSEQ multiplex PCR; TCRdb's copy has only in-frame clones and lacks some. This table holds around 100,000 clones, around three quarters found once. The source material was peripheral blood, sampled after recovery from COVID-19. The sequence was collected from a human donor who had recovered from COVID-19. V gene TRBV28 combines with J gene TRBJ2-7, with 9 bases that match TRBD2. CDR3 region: CASSFTVASGEYEQYF. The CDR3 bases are TGTGCCAGCAGTTTTACGGTAGCTAGCGGGGAGTACGAGCAGTACTTC.